These T cell receptor beta chains were read from a single sample in a study of human T cells and chemical hapten exposure. In TCRdb, the RACE reads were re-called with MiXCR into one record per CDR3 protein. The profile shows 350,000 to 400,000 distinct CDR3 sequences, nearly 6.5% of them singletons. The sample in question was whole blood, obtained in connection with sensitization to the hapten diphenylcyclopropenone (DPC). The receptors shown here come from a woman younger than 30 with alopecia areata. Some clones in this sample may be carry-over from other donors' samples. CDR3s include the opening cysteine and the closing phenylalanine or tryptophan. The order of the fields is V gene, D gene, J gene, clone size, CDR3 DNA, CDR3 protein. A D gene is named only where the DNA matches it firmly. Not all rows give a size; the values are once, few, many and, for expanded clones, a class.

TRBV4-2	NA	TRBJ1-2	many	TGTGCCAGCAGCCTCGGCAGGTCGACTCTGGAAAACTATGGCTACACCTTC	CASSLGRSTLENYGYTF
TRBV11-2	NA	TRBJ2-6	NA	TGTGCCAGCAGCGCATTTCCGGTCGAGGGGGATTCTGGGGCCAACGTCCTGACTTTC	CASSAFPVEGDSGANVLTF
TRBV9	NA	TRBJ2-3	few	TGTGCCAGCAGCTTCATGGCTACCACAGATACGCAGTATTTT	CASSFMATTDTQYF
TRBV27	NA	TRBJ2-3	few	TGTGCCAGCAGTTTAGAGGGGCTACGCACAGATACGCAGTATTTT	CASSLEGLRTDTQYF
TRBV4-2	TRBD1	TRBJ1-4	NA	TGTGCCAGCAGCCAAGATAGGGGGACAGGGGAGGCAAAACTGTTTTTT	CASSQDRGTGEAKLFF
TRBV10-3	NA	TRBJ2-7	few	TGTGCCATCAGTGAAAAAGAACAGGGTTACGAGCAGTACTTC	CAISEKEQGYEQYF
TRBV7-2	TRBD1	TRBJ1-6	NA	TGTGCCAGCAGCTTAGTACGCCTGACAGGGCGCAGTGGCCGAAATTCACCCCTCCACTTT	CASSLVRLTGRSGRNSPLHF
TRBV28	TRBD1	TRBJ1-5	many	TGTGCCAGCAGAGAACGACAGGGCCTCCAGCCCCAGCATTTT	CASRERQGLQPQHF
TRBV7-2	TRBD2	TRBJ2-5	many	TGTGCCAGCAGCGTCGCCGGGACTAGCGGGGGGAGGGAGACCCAGTACTTC	CASSVAGTSGGRETQYF
TRBV7-8	TRBD1	TRBJ2-2	many	TGTGCCAGCAGCCGAAAAAAGCCGGGACAGGACATCACCGGGGAGCTGTTTTTT	CASSRKKPGQDITGELFF